This T cell receptor beta chain emerged from a study of blood T cell repertoires in COVID-19. Germline V gives CDR1 SNHLY, CDR2 FYNNEI. Deletions cut 4 bases from V and 2 bases from J, with 10 bases between. The CDR3 consists of 14 residues. Original processing notes: Researchers report that nucleated cell counts were estimated from reference gene primer amplification. Profiling relied on immunoSEQ multiplex PCR, and the TCRdb table lists in-frame clones only, not all of them. V and J calls and clone size are as listed in that table; D and trimming were resolved from the DNA. The data show around 200,000 clones, roughly 88% seen once.

The receptor was isolated from an elderly woman with acute or convalescent COVID-19. The chain has TRBV2 and TRBJ2-3; D possibly corresponds to TRBD1 (6 bases). The sequencing sample was made of peripheral blood. The CDR3 sequence is CASSGQVNTDTQYF. DNA of the CDR3: TGTGCCAGCAGTGGACAGGTAAACACAGATACGCAGTATTTT. Full variable domain (missing parts from reference TRBV2 and TRBJ2-3): EPEVTQTPSHQVTQMGQEVILRCVPISNHLYFYWYRQILGQKVEFLVSFYNNEISEKSEIFDDQFSVERPDGSNFTLKIRSTKLEDSAMYFCASSGQVNTDTQYFGPGTRLTVL.